This TCR beta chain was found in a study of cytomegalovirus exposure and HLA in healthy donors. Concerning this clone itself: Its matching antigen is unknown.

Germline CDR1 is SGHRS and CDR2 is YFSETQ. This CDR3 contains 13 residues. V shed 5 bases and J shed 2 bases, with 10 bases lying between them. Profiled with immunoSEQ multiplex PCR; TCRdb holds only in-frame clones, not every one. The sample holds roughly 200,000 clones, approximately 78% seen once. Study results and caveats: Rare TCR sequences dominated, though some public TCRs recurred in many donors. Later, an analysis found that TCR clusters from the first cohort tended to co-occur in the 120 or so validation repertoires.

V usage is TRBV5-1 and J usage is TRBJ1-1; D unresolved. The sequence was collected from a woman aged 30 to 39 in good health and CMV-seronegative. Input material: PBMCs. The chain's CDR3 is CASSVELNTEAFF. CDR3 bases: TGCGCCAGCAGTGTAGAGCTCAACACTGAAGCTTTCTTT.